This record looks at one T cell receptor beta chain sequence and its context. No antigen is known for it. No much larger clone exists at a distance of one base, and base qualities are not known. This sample was included in a study of PD-1 blockade in classical Hodgkin lymphoma (dated by TCRdb to 2020 to 2022). Background on the whole study: Nivolumab dosing was 3 mg/kg intravenously every 2 weeks, continuing until either disease progression or unacceptable toxicity. To define a peripheral blood immune signature of response to PD-1 blockade in classical Hodgkin lymphoma, the study combined TCR beta sequencing with CyTOF.

The Qiagen DNeasy kit was used to extract genomic DNA both from unsorted PBMCs and from the negatively selected CD4+ and CD8+ fractions. TCR beta CDR3 regions were amplified by immunoSEQ multiplex PCR using primers annealing to V and J segments. Amplification bias was minimized using a synthetic immune receptor repertoire, and residual bias was removed computationally after sequencing. Turning to the authors' computational methods: Custom Python scripts were used to quantify repertoire diversity as the Shannon entropy index. Unsorted, CD4+ and CD8+ repertoires were examined separately, except in combined analyses, for which CD4+ and CD8+ sequences were merged in silico. A clone was considered expanded if an increase in frequency of at least 2-fold after treatment relative to C1D1 was found, and a pseudocount of 0.5 was applied to clones undetected at baseline. Clones with 0 or 1 copy at C1D1 were defined as singleton clones, while clones with 2 or more copies were defined as non-singleton clones. Clones expanded in unsorted samples were labelled as CD4+, CD8+ or unknown by matching protein sequences in sorted samples from the same patient. Wilcoxon tests on paired samples were used to test changes in diversity from C1D1 to C4D1. Drawn from immuneACCESS, this table holds only the in-frame rearrangements with V and J called that TCRdb kept. Clones are partly lost; checked studies trace under half to an unresolved V gene and leave the rest unexplained. V, J and clone size are taken as reported in that table, and D and trimming were inferred from the DNA itself. The sample table shows over 15,000 clones, and roughly 83% are seen once. The ten top clones hold roughly a sixth of the sample.

According to the study, the label for this sample's time point signals: cycle 2 day 1 (C2D1) of nivolumab. All trial patients had relapsed after autologous stem cell transplantation, with cohorts A, B and C differing in prior brentuximab vedotin exposure. The trial cohort comprised some 60 patients with relapsed/refractory classical Hodgkin lymphoma whose best overall responses were complete response, partial response or progressive disease. In the multi-cohort phase II CheckMate 205 trial, trial patients received single-agent nivolumab. An independent review committee assessed best overall response by applying the 2007 International Working Group response criteria. Trial PBMCs were collected immediately before nivolumab initiation (C1D1) and during therapy at cycle 2 day 1 and cycle 4 day 1. Peripheral blood was collected in 8 mL Vacutainer Cell Preparation Tubes, from which PBMCs were isolated by centrifugation and then cryopreserved.

V gives up 2 bases and J gives up 7 bases, and the segment between their germline ends measures 13 bases. In the germline V gene, CDR1 corresponds to SGHRS and CDR2 to YFSETQ. Taken from cysteine to phenylalanine, the CDR3 has 13 residues. The DNA shown is the 39-base CDR3, in frame from base 1. What the research found in general, with its limitations: Baseline TCR diversity was reported to be lower in newly diagnosed patients than in healthy donors, and even lower in relapsed/refractory patients. Trial patients achieving complete response had baseline diversity similar to newly diagnosed patients, whereas partial responders and progressors had significantly lower diversity. By C4D1, a significant rise was seen in CD4+ TCR diversity but not in CD8+ TCR diversity (p=0.0027 vs p=0.16), and the rise was most apparent among complete responders (p=0.02). Patients starting nivolumab less than 1 year after ASCT had lower diversity and were excluded from later analyses to avoid confounding by immune reconstitution. The study was limited to a single clinical trial cohort, and causes of repertoire differences, possibly disease activity or prior therapy, remained undefined.

The TCR was taken from a human donor with classical Hodgkin lymphoma. The sequencing here drew on peripheral blood mononuclear cells (PBMCs), taken before the second cycle of nivolumab. The chain links TRBV5-1 with TRBJ2-7; 6 matching bases give a weak D call of TRBD1. The DNA sequence is TGCGCCAGCAGCTTATTACAGGGTTTTGAGCAGTACTTC. This codes for CASSLLQGFEQYF.